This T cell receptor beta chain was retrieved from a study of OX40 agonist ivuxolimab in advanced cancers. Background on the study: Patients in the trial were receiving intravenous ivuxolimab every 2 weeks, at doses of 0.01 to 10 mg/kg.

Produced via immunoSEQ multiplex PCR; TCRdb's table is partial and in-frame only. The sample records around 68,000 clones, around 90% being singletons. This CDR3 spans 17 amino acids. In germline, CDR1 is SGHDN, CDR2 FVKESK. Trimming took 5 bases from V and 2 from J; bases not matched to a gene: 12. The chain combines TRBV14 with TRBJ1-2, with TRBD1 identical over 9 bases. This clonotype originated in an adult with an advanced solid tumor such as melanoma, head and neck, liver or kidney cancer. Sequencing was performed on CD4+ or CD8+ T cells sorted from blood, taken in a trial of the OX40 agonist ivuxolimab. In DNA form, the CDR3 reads TGTGCCAGCAGCGCGACCTCACTCGGGACAGGGAACTATGGCTACACCTTC. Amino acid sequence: CASSATSLGTGNYGYTF.